Only one count was recorded for the clone carrying this T cell receptor beta chain. The CDR3 sequence is 16 residues long. Germline V CDR1 and CDR2: SGDLS, YYNGEE. Trimming pared 2 bases from V and 7 bases from J, leaving 18 bases between. Per the study methods: Nucleated cell counts were estimated from reference gene primer amplification. The data were produced by immunoSEQ multiplex PCR, yet TCRdb's version contains in-frame clones alone and is incomplete. The V and J calls and clone size were taken over from that table, and D and trimming were inferred from the DNA. The repertoire holds about 100,000 clones, about 72% seen once, with over 7.5% in the top ten. The data stem from a study of blood T cell repertoires in COVID-19. Study summary: COVID-19 samples collected from the United States, Italy and Spain covered acute and convalescent phases. Nucleic acid was either cDNA or gDNA, and it came from T cells, B-cell-depleted T cells, or PBMCs.

The rearrangement uses TRBV9 and TRBJ1-4; D gene ambiguous. Sequencing was carried out using peripheral blood. This TCR derives from a man aged 55-75 years with active or convalescent COVID-19. This CDR3 reads CASSVGSPLTGEKLFF. The CDR3 bases are TGTGCCAGCAGCGTCGGAAGTCCCCTGACGGGTGAAAAACTGTTTTTT.